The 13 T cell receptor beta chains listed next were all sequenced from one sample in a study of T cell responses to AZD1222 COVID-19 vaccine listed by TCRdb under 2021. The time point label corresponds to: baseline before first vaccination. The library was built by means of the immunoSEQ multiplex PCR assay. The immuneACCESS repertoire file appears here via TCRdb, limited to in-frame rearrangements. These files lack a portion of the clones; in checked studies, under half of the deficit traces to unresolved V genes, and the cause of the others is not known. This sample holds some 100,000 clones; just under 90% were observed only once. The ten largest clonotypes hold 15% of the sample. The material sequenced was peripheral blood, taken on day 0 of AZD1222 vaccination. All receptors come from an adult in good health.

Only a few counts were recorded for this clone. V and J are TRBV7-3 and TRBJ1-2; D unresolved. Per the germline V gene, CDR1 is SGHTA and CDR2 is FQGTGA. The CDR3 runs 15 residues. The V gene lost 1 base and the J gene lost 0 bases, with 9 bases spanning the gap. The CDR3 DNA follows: TGTGCCAGCAGCTTAAGCGTCGGACCTAACTATGGCTACACCTTC. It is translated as CASSLSVGPNYGYTF.

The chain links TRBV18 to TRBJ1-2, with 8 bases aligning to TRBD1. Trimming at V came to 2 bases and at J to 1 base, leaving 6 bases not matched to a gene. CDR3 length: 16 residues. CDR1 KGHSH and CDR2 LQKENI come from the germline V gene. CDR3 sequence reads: CASSPGQGVGNYGYTF. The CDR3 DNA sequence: TGTGCCAGCTCACCAGGACAGGGAGTGGGTAACTATGGCTACACCTTC.

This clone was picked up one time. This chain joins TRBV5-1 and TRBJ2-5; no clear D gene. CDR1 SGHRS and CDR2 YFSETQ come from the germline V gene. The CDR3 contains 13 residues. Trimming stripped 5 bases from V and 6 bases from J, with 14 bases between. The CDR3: CASSSSRSQTQYF. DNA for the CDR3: TGCGCCAGCAGTTCATCTAGGAGCCAGACCCAGTACTTC.

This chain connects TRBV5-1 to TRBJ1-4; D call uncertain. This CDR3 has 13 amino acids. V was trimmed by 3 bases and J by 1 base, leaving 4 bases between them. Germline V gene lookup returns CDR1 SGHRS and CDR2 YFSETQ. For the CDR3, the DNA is TGCGCCAGCAGCTCAGAAACTAATGAAAAACTGTTTTTT. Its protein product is CASSSETNEKLFF. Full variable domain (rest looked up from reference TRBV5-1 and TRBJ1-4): KAGVTQTPRYLIKTRGQQVTLSCSPISGHRSVSWYQQTPGQGLQFLFEYFSETQRNKGNFPGRFSGRQFSNSRSEMNVSTLELGDSALYLCASSSETNEKLFFGSGTQLSVL.

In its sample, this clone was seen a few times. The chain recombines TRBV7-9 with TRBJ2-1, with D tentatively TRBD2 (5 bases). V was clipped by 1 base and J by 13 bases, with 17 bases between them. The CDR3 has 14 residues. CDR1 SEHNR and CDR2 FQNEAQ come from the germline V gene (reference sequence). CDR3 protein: CASSLVGMWAGQFF. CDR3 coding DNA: TGTGCCAGCAGCTTAGTCGGGATGTGGGCAGGTCAGTTCTTC.

The CDR3 coding sequence is TGTGCCAGCAGTTCCCCACCGGGACAGGAAGGATATGGCTACACCTTC. Translation gives CASSSPPGQEGYGYTF. The V gene is TRBV6-5, the J gene TRBJ1-2; 8 positions agree with TRBD1. The J segment lost 5 bases and the V segment lost 4 bases, leaving 12 bases of the junction unmatched. The CDR3 is 16 residues long. CDR1 and CDR2 from the germline V gene are MNHEY and SVGAGI.

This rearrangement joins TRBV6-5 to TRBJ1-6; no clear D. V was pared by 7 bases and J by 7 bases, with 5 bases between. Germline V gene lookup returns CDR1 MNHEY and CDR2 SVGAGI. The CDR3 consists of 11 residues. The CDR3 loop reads CASMDNSPLHF. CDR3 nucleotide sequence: TGTGCCAGCATGGACAATTCACCCCTCCACTTT.

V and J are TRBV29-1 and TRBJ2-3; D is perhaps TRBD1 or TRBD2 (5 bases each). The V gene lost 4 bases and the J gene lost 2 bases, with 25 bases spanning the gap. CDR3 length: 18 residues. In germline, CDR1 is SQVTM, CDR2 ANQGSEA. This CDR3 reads CSVGGRVVARRDTDTQYF. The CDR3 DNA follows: TGCAGCGTTGGGGGCCGAGTGGTTGCGCGCCGGGACACAGATACGCAGTATTTT.

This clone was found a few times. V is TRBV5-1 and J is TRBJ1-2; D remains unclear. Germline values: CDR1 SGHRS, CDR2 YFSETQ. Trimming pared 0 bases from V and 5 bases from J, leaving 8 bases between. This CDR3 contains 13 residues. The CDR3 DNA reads TGCGCCAGCAGCTTGGAACCAGAGTATGGCTACACCTTC. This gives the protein CASSLEPEYGYTF.

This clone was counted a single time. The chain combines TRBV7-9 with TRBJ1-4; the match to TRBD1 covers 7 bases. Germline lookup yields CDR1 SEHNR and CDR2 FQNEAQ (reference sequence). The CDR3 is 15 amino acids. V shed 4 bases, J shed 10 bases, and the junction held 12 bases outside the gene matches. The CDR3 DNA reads TGTGCCAGCAGCTACTCGACAGGGAGGGACGGAAAACTGTTTTTT. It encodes CASSYSTGRDGKLFF. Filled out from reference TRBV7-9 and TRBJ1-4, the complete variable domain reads DTGVSQNPRHKITKRGQNVTFRCDPISEHNRLYWYRQTLGQGPEFLTYFQNEAQLEKSRLLSDRFSAERPKGSFSTLEIQRTEQGDSAMYLCASSYSTGRDGKLFFGSGTQLSVL.

CDR3 amino acids: CATGTDYGYTF. For the CDR3, the DNA is TGTGCCACCGGGACGGACTATGGCTACACCTTC. The chain combines TRBV25-1 with TRBJ1-2, with a tentative D call TRBD1 (5 bases). Trimming left V 10 bases short and J 3 bases short, with 9 bases between. The CDR3 contains 11 residues. Germline-derived CDR1 and CDR2 are MGHDK and SYGVNS.

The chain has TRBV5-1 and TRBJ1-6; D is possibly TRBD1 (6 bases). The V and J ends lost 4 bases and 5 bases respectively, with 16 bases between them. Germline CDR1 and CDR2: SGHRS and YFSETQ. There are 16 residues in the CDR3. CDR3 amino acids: CASSPEGGHHNSPLHF. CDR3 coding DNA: TGCGCCAGCAGCCCCGAGGGGGGACATCATAATTCACCCCTCCACTTT.

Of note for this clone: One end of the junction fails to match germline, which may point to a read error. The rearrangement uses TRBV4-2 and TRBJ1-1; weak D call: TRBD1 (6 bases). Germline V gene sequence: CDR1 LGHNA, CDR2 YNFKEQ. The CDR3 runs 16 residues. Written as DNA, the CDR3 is TGTGCCAGCAGCCAGTCACAGGGTTCGATGAAGACTGAAGCTTTCTTT. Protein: CASSQSQGSMKTEAFF.